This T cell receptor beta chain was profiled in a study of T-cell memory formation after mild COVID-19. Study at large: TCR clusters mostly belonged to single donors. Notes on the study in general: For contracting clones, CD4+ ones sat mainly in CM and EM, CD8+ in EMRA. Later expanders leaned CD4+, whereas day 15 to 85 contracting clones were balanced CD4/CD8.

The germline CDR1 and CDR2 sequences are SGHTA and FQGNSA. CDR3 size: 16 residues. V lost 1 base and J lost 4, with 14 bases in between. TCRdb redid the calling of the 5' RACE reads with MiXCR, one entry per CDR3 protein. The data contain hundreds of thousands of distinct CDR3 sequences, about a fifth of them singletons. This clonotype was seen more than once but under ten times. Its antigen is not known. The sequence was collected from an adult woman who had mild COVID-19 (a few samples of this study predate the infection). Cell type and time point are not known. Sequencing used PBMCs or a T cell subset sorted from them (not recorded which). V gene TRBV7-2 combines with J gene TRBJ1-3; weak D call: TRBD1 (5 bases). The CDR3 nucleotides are TGTGCCAGCAGCTTAGTAATCGGGACTCTGGGAAACACCATATATTTT. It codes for CASSLVIGTLGNTIYF.